This T cell receptor (beta chain) was identified during a study of blood T cells in healthy people across ages. The CDR3 has 12 amino acids. Germline V gene data show CDR1 as DFQATT and CDR2 as SNEGSKA (reference sequence). V gave up 0 bases and J gave up 11 bases, with 11 bases separating them. A second PCR of 7 to 11 cycles used a sample-barcoded 5' primer and a J-beta primer mix. TCRdb fed the 5' RACE reads into MiXCR, producing one record per CDR3 protein. The sample lists approximately 800,000 distinct CDR3 sequences, roughly 60% seen once, with around a quarter in the top ten. V gene TRBV20-1 combines with J gene TRBJ2-4; D not resolved. This receptor was identified in a young man in good health. The specimen was blood. CDR3: CSAREGSSFQYF. CDR3 DNA: TGCAGTGCTAGAGAGGGCAGCAGTTTTCAGTACTTC.